A single sample is the source of the 25 T cell receptor beta chains below, sequenced in a study of blood T cell repertoires in COVID-19. Data came from immunoSEQ multiplex PCR; TCRdb stores just in-frame clones and leaves some out. The table has about 250,000 clones, 85% to 90% seen once. Sequenced: PBMCs or T cells enriched from blood (not recorded which). The receptor source for this set is a man aged 35-49 years who had recovered from COVID-19.

J is TRBJ1-2 and V is TRBV5-6, with D possibly being TRBD1 (6 bases). The CDR3 runs 18 residues. Germline V gene sequence: CDR1 SGHDT, CDR2 YYEEEE. Trimming took off 0 bases at V and 4 bases at J, with 22 bases between the two ends. Here the CDR3 reads CASSLDGGAAVRFYGYTF. CDR3 sequence (DNA): TGTGCCAGCAGCTTGGACGGGGGGGCCGCGGTTCGTTTCTATGGCTACACCTTC.

The V call is TRBV12-3 or TRBV12-4, the J call TRBJ1-2, with a weak D call TRBD1 (6 bases). The V and J ends lost 6 bases and 3 bases respectively, with 8 bases between them. CDR3 size: 12 residues. Here the CDR3 reads CASSRGDYGYTF. DNA for the CDR3: TGTGCCAGCAGCAGGGGTGACTATGGCTACACCTTC.

The rearrangement links TRBV24-1 to TRBJ2-7; perhaps TRBD2 as D (5 bases). CDR3 size: 13 residues. Trimming pared 0 bases from V and 4 bases from J, leaving 6 bases between. Germline CDR1 and CDR2: KGHDR and SFDVKD. The CDR3 reads CATSDLRGYEQYF. CDR3 sequence (DNA): TGTGCCACCAGTGATTTGCGAGGGTACGAGCAGTACTTC.

This chain joins TRBV15 and TRBJ1-2; D unresolved. CDR1 LNHNV and CDR2 YYDKDF come from the germline V gene (reference sequence). Trimming left V 0 bases short and J 0 bases short, with 8 bases between. This CDR3 contains 15 residues. The CDR3 sequence: CATSRERVTNYGYTF. The CDR3 nucleotides read TGTGCCACCAGCAGAGAGCGGGTAACTAACTATGGCTACACCTTC. Supplemented by reference TRBV15 and TRBJ1-2, the full variable domain reads DAMVIQNPRYQVTQFGKPVTLSCSQTLNHNVMYWYQQKSSQAPKLLFHYYDKDFNNEADTPDNFQSRRPNTSFCFLDIRSPGLGDTAMYLCATSRERVTNYGYTFGSGTRLTVV.

The chain has TRBV28 and TRBJ2-5; the match to TRBD2 covers 13 bases. The CDR3 totals 16 residues. Trimming removed 6 bases from V and 4 bases from J; junction bases left unmatched: 8. The germline CDR1 and CDR2 sequences are MDHEN and SYDVKM. The CDR3 region is CASSLGLAGVGETQYF. The CDR3 DNA sequence: TGTGCCAGCAGCCTCGGACTAGCGGGAGTGGGAGAGACCCAGTACTTC.

The chain couples TRBV5-8 to TRBJ2-1; 8 nucleotides match TRBD1. CDR3 length: 15 residues. The J segment lost 5 bases and the V segment lost 6 bases, leaving 10 bases of the junction unmatched. The germline V gene has CDR1 SGHTS and CDR2 YDEGEE. As DNA, the CDR3 is TGTGCCAGCACTACACCTGACAGGGGAAACAATGAGCAGTTCTTC. Residues: CASTTPDRGNNEQFF.

The V gene is TRBV5-6, the J gene TRBJ1-1; 8 nucleotides align to TRBD1. This CDR3 is 14 amino acids long. J lost 4 bases, V lost 4 bases, and 6 bases had no gene match. Per the germline V gene, CDR1 is SGHDT and CDR2 is YYEEEE. In DNA, the CDR3 is TGTGCCAGCAGCCGCGGACAGGGTGGCACTGAAGCTTTCTTT. It codes for CASSRGQGGTEAFF. Full variable domain (remainder filled in from reference TRBV5-6 and TRBJ1-1): DAGVTQSPTHLIKTRGQQVTLRCSPKSGHDTVSWYQQALGQGPQFIFQYYEEEERQRGNFPDRFSGHQFPNYSSELNVNALLLGDSALYLCASSRGQGGTEAFFGQGTRLTVV.

V usage is TRBV5-1 and J usage is TRBJ2-3; 7 positions agree with TRBD1. V trimming: 3 bases; J trimming: 4 bases; junction bases outside the gene matches: 2. Per germline, CDR1 SGHRS and CDR2 YFSETQ. The CDR3 runs to 13 residues. The CDR3 DNA is TGCGCCAGCAGCTGGACAGGATCAGATACGCAGTATTTT. Residues: CASSWTGSDTQYF.

This clone has just a few counts. The chain carries TRBV18 and TRBJ1-1; 8 positions agree with TRBD1. V lost 3 bases to trimming and J lost 3 bases; unmatched junction nucleotides: 6. CDR1 KGHSH and CDR2 LQKENI come from the germline V gene. The CDR3 is 15 amino acids. The CDR3 nucleotides read TGTGCCAGCTCACCGAGGACAGGGATAGACACTGAAGCTTTCTTT. Amino acids: CASSPRTGIDTEAFF.

The chain has TRBV7-2 and TRBJ1-2; D not resolved. This CDR3 contains 16 residues. Germline CDR1 and CDR2: SGHTA and FQGNSA. V gave up 1 base and J gave up 1 base, with 13 bases separating them. CDR3 in DNA: TGTGCCAGCAGCTTAGTGCGTTCCACCATTAACTATGGCTACACCTTC. It encodes CASSLVRSTINYGYTF.

The chain employs TRBV29-1 and TRBJ1-4; D not certain. The CDR3 totals 14 residues. The V end was cut by 6 bases, the J end by 5 bases, with 16 bases between. Germline CDR1 reads SQVTM; CDR2 reads ANQGSEA. CDR3 region: CSVASGGSNEKLFF. The CDR3 DNA is TGCAGCGTAGCCTCTGGAGGGTCGAATGAAAAACTGTTTTTT.

The CDR3 sequence: CASSLWERETEAFF. Here the CDR3 DNA reads TGTGCCAGCAGTTTATGGGAGAGAGAGACTGAAGCTTTCTTT. The V and J genes are TRBV28 and TRBJ1-1, with D hard to call. The CDR3 has 14 amino acids. Germline CDR1 reads MDHEN; CDR2 reads SYDVKM. Trimming took off 0 bases at V and 5 bases at J, with 10 bases between the two ends.

The chain employs TRBV7-2 and TRBJ1-1; 7 bases agree with TRBD1. The CDR3 contains 13 residues. CDR1 is SGHTA, CDR2 FQGNSA, per germline. Unmatched junction bases numbered 3, after V lost 8 bases and J lost 0 bases. CDR3 in amino acids: CASWDSLNTEAFF. CDR3 nucleotides: TGTGCCAGCTGGGACAGCTTGAACACTGAAGCTTTCTTT.

V gene TRBV7-3 combines with J gene TRBJ2-2; D not certain. V was cut by 6 bases and J by 2 bases, with 10 bases left in between. Germline V gene data show CDR1 as SGHTA and CDR2 as FQGTGA. The CDR3 has 14 amino acids. This chain's CDR3 is CASSVRINTGELFF. In DNA form, the CDR3 reads TGTGCCAGCAGTGTCAGGATAAACACCGGGGAGCTGTTTTTT.

About this clone: Within the sample, other DNA sequences also encode this same CDR3. The V gene is TRBV18, the J gene TRBJ1-1; D remains ambiguous. This CDR3 has 14 amino acids. CDR1 is KGHSH and CDR2 is LQKENI in the germline V gene. Trimming removed 2 bases at V and 1 base at J, with 8 bases between. This CDR3 reads CASSPTDTNTEAFF. CDR3 DNA sequence: TGTGCCAGCTCACCAACAGACACGAACACTGAAGCTTTCTTT. The full variable domain, rest sourced from reference TRBV18 and TRBJ1-1, is NAGVMQNPRHLVRRRGQEARLRCSPMKGHSHVYWYRQLPEEGLKFMVYLQKENIIDESGMPKERFSAEFPKEGPSILRIQQVVRGDSAAYFCASSPTDTNTEAFFGQGTRLTVV.

V is TRBV5-1 and J is TRBJ1-1; no clear D. Trimming stripped 0 bases from V and 10 bases from J, with 10 bases between. This CDR3 has 12 amino acids. Per germline, CDR1 SGHRS and CDR2 YFSETQ. The CDR3 loop reads CASSLDGSGAFF. The CDR3 DNA follows: TGCGCCAGCAGCTTGGACGGGAGCGGAGCTTTCTTT. Complete variable domain (other parts from reference TRBV5-1 and TRBJ1-1): KAGVTQTPRYLIKTRGQQVTLSCSPISGHRSVSWYQQTPGQGLQFLFEYFSETQRNKGNFPGRFSGRQFSNSRSEMNVSTLELGDSALYLCASSLDGSGAFFGQGTRLTVV.

This chain links TRBV6-5 with TRBJ2-7; perhaps TRBD1 as D (6 bases). Germline values: CDR1 MNHEY, CDR2 SVGAGI. The ends were cut back, 10 bases at V and 0 bases at J, with 16 bases in the middle. The length of the CDR3 is 14 residues. The CDR3 DNA reads as TGTGCCACGAAGTGGGGGCCGGGCTCCTACGAGCAGTACTTC. Amino acid sequence: CATKWGPGSYEQYF.

V is TRBV6-1 and J is TRBJ2-5, with D tentatively TRBD2 (7 bases). Germline V gene lookup returns CDR1 MNHNS and CDR2 SASEGT. The CDR3 runs 18 residues. V dropped 4 bases and J dropped 1 base, with 22 bases sitting between them. CDR3 sequence (DNA): TGTGCCAGCAGTGCCCTATCCTCAGGACTAGGGGGCCAAGAGACCCAGTACTTC. It encodes CASSALSSGLGGQETQYF.

The chain carries TRBV7-3 and TRBJ2-7, with 9 bases aligning to TRBD1. CDR1 is SGHTA, CDR2 FQGTGA, per germline. J gave up 6 bases and V 5 bases, and 20 bases lay outside the gene matches. There are 18 residues in the CDR3. CDR3 DNA: TGTGCCAGCAGCCCGCTAGGGCTGGGGGACAGGGAACCCGGCGAGCAGTACTTC. Its protein product is CASSPLGLGDREPGEQYF.

The chain joins TRBV6-2 or TRBV6-3 to TRBJ2-3, with D uncertain. CDR3 size: 13 residues. V lost 5 bases, J lost 4 bases, and 10 bases lay in between. CDR1 and CDR2 (germline): MNHEY, SVGEGT. The chain's CDR3 is CASSPPVADTQYF. The DNA of the CDR3 is TGTGCCAGCAGTCCCCCGGTGGCAGATACGCAGTATTTT.

V usage is TRBV5-1 and J usage is TRBJ1-1; D might be TRBD1 (5 bases). The CDR3 loop spans 13 amino acids. Per germline, CDR1 SGHRS and CDR2 YFSETQ. With 4 bases removed from V and 4 bases from J, the gap between germline ends came to 11 bases. The CDR3 coding sequence is TGCGCCAGCAGCGGGGTGGGGGGCACTGAAGCTTTCTTT. Translation gives CASSGVGGTEAFF.

V and J are TRBV9 and TRBJ1-2; D remains unclear. Germline-derived CDR1 and CDR2 are SGDLS and YYNGEE. V gave up 2 bases and J gave up 4 bases, with 9 bases separating them. The CDR3 sequence is 13 residues long. This CDR3 is CASSVQEGYGYTF. CDR3 in DNA: TGTGCCAGCAGCGTCCAGGAGGGCTATGGCTACACCTTC.

This sequence joins TRBV7-2 and TRBJ1-4; D call uncertain. There are 14 residues in the CDR3. Germline assignment: CDR1 SGHTA and CDR2 FQGNSA. Trimming took off 1 base at V and 7 bases at J, with 10 bases between the two ends. The CDR3 DNA is TGTGCCAGCAGCTTAGAAGGAGGAGTTGAAAAACTGTTTTTT. Its protein product is CASSLEGGVEKLFF.

This clone has only one observation. This chain links TRBV30 with TRBJ1-1; D perhaps matches TRBD1 (5 bases). CDR3 size: 15 residues. The germline V gene has CDR1 GTSNPN and CDR2 SVGIG (reference sequence). Trimming took off 1 base at V and 5 bases at J, with 17 bases between the two ends. The CDR3 coding sequence is TGTGCCTGGAGTGAGCACCTTGCGGGGGGAACTGAAGCTTTCTTT. Translating it yields CAWSEHLAGGTEAFF.

At least ten counts were recorded for this clone. The chain employs TRBV4-1 and TRBJ2-1; D perhaps matches TRBD2 (6 bases). Germline V lookup: CDR1 MGHRA, CDR2 YSYEKL. There are 17 residues in the CDR3. The V and J ends lost 0 bases and 7 bases respectively, with 19 bases between them. For the CDR3, the DNA is TGCGCCAGCAGCCAAGATCAGTACCCGGGACTTCTGAATGAGCAGTTCTTC. The encoded protein is CASSQDQYPGLLNEQFF.